The source of this T cell receptor (beta chain) is a study of blood T cell repertoires in COVID-19. Assay used: immunoSEQ multiplex PCR; TCRdb lists only in-frame clones, some missing. The sample holds more than 80,000 clones, less than 95% seen once. The germline V and J ends were trimmed by 4 bases and 3 bases, with 7 bases remaining between them. This CDR3 has 13 amino acids. Germline assignment: CDR1 MNHEY and CDR2 SVGEGT. A single count supports this clone. The rearrangement joins TRBV6-2 or TRBV6-3 to TRBJ1-3; a possible D gene is TRBD1 (6 bases). The receptor comes from a man between 18 and 35 years old with COVID-19, enrolled during active disease. The specimen was peripheral blood. CDR3 amino acids: CASSSRGGNTIYF. The CDR3 DNA follows: TGTGCCAGCAGTTCCAGGGGTGGAAACACCATATATTTT.